This record covers a single T cell receptor (beta chain). Its matching antigen is unknown. The intended depth for sequencing was 1 in 200,000 to 1 in 1 million T cells. Only in-frame clones appear in the TCRdb table, and some are missing; sequencing was by immunoSEQ multiplex PCR. The sample lists about 140,000 clones, more than 85% occurring once. The data were taken from a study of cytotoxic CD8 clonotypes in ibrutinib-treated CLL. Study at large: Response sampling took place at median roughly 12 months of treatment, range 6 to 36. Findings and caveats of the study: At the start, clonality exceeded age-matched healthy donors and followed circulating CD8+ T-cell counts.

CDR1 MNHEY and CDR2 SMNVEV come from the germline V gene (reference sequence). V lost 5 bases, J lost 0 bases, and 11 bases lay in between. This CDR3 spans 15 amino acids. The sequenced sample was PBMCs, obtained after 12 months of ibrutinib treatment. This rearrangement joins TRBV27 to TRBJ1-5; D ambiguous. The sequence derives from a human donor with chronic lymphocytic leukemia. In nucleotides, the CDR3 is TGTGCCAGCAGTGACGACGGGAATAGCAATCAGCCCCAGCATTTT. This encodes CASSDDGNSNQPQHF.